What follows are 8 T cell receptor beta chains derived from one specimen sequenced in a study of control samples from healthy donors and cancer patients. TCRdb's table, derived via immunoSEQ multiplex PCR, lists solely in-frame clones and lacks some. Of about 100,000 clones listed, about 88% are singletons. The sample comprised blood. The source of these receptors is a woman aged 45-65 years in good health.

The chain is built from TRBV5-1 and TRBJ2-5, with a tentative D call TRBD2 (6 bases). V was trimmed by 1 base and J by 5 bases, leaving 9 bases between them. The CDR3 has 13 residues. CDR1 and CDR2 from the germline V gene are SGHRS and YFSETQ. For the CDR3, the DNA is TGCGCCAGCAGCTTGTGGGGGAGGGAGACCCAGTACTTC. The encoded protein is CASSLWGRETQYF.

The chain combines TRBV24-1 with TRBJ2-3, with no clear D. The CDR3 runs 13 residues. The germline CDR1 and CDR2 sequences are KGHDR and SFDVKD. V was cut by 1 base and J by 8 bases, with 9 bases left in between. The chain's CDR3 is CATSDLDGFTQYF. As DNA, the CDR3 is TGTGCCACCAGTGATTTAGACGGATTTACGCAGTATTTT.

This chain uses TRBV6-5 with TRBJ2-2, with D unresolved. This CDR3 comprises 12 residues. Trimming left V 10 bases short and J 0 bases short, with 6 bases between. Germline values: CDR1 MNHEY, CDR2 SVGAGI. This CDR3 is CAIKANTGELFF. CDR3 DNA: TGTGCCATCAAGGCGAACACCGGGGAGCTGTTTTTT.

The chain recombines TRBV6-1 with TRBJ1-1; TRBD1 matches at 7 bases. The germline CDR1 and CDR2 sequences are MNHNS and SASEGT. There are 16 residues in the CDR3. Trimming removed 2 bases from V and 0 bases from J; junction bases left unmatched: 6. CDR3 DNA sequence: TGTGCCAGCAGTGAAAACAGGGGAAGGATGAACACTGAAGCTTTCTTT. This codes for CASSENRGRMNTEAFF.

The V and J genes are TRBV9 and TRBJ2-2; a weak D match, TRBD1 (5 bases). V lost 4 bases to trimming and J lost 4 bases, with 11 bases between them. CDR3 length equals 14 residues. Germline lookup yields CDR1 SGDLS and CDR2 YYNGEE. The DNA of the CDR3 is TGTGCCAGCAGCCCAGCAGGGATCACCGGGGAGCTGTTTTTT. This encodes CASSPAGITGELFF.

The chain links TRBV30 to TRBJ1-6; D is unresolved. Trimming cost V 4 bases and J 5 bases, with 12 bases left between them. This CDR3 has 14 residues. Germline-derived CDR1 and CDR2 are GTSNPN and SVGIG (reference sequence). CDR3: CAWNPSPNNSPLHF. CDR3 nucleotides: TGTGCCTGGAACCCCAGTCCAAATAATTCACCCCTCCACTTT.

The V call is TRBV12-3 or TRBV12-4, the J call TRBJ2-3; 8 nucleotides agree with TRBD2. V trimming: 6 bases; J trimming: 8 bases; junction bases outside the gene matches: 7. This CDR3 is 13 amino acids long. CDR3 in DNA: TGTGCCAGCAGCCCGACTAGCGACTCTACGCAGTATTTT. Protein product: CASSPTSDSTQYF.

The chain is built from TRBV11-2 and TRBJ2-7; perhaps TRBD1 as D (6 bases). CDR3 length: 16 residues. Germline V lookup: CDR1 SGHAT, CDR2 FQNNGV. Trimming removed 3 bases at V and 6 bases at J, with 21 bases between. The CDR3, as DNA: TGTGCCAGCAGCTTGGGTGGAGCAGGGGACATTAGCGAGCAGTACTTC. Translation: CASSLGGAGDISEQYF. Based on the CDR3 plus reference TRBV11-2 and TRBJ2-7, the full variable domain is EAGVAQSPRYKIIEKRQSVAFWCNPISGHATLYWYQQILGQGPKLLIQFQNNGVVDDSQLPKDRFSAERLKGVDSTLKIQPAKLEDSAVYLCASSLGGAGDISEQYFGPGTRLTVT.